The 19 T cell receptor beta chains given below trace back to one sample, sequenced in a study of blood T cell repertoires in COVID-19. The table came from immunoSEQ multiplex PCR; TCRdb's copy has only in-frame clones and leaves some out. In the table there are 300,000 to 350,000 clones, approximately 85% of which are singletons. The sequenced sample consisted of PBMCs or T cells enriched from blood (not recorded which). Every receptor here comes from a man aged 25-45 years who had recovered from COVID-19.

The J gene is TRBJ1-2, the V gene TRBV18; 7 bases are a match to TRBD1. V was pared by 3 bases and J by 8 bases, with 12 bases of the junction left unmatched. CDR1 is KGHSH, CDR2 LQKENI, per germline. The CDR3 covers 15 residues. Here the CDR3 DNA reads TGTGCCAGCTCACCCGGGACAGAGACCTCTGGGGGCTACACCTTC. This translates into CASSPGTETSGGYTF.

The chain is built from TRBV2 and TRBJ2-4; 9 nucleotides line up with TRBD2. Germline CDR1 and CDR2: SNHLY and FYNNEI. The CDR3 extends over 15 amino acids. V gave up 6 bases and J gave up 0 bases; unmatched junction bases: 3. CDR3 DNA: TGTGCCAGCAGGGGACTAGCCGTAGCCAAAAACATTCAGTACTTC. It codes for CASRGLAVAKNIQYF. Based on the CDR3 plus reference TRBV2 and TRBJ2-4, the full variable domain is EPEVTQTPSHQVTQMGQEVILRCVPISNHLYFYWYRQILGQKVEFLVSFYNNEISEKSEIFDDQFSVERPDGSNFTLKIRSTKLEDSAMYFCASRGLAVAKNIQYFGAGTRLSVL.

This chain joins TRBV7-2 and TRBJ1-2, with 8 bases that match TRBD1. Germline V lookup: CDR1 SGHTA, CDR2 FQGNSA. There are 15 residues in the CDR3. V gave up 5 bases and J gave up 4 bases; unmatched junction bases: 9. The CDR3 spells CASSPWTGRGYGYTF. CDR3 sequence (DNA): TGTGCCAGCAGCCCTTGGACAGGGCGAGGCTATGGCTACACCTTC.

The V gene is TRBV5-6, the J gene TRBJ2-3, with D uncertain. There are 13 residues in the CDR3. Trimming stripped 2 bases from V and 5 bases from J, with 9 bases between. Germline V lookup: CDR1 SGHDT, CDR2 YYEEEE. The chain's CDR3 is CASSLLYGDTQYF. The CDR3 DNA reads TGTGCCAGCAGCTTACTGTACGGAGATACGCAGTATTTT.

The rearrangement joins TRBV3-1 (or the pseudogene TRBV3-2) to TRBJ1-2; 10 nucleotides align to TRBD1. CDR1 is LGHDT and CDR2 is YNNKEL in the germline V gene (reference sequence). V trimming: 3 bases; J trimming: 8 bases; junction bases outside the gene matches: 3. This CDR3 has 13 residues. As DNA, the CDR3 is TGTGCCAGCAGCCAGACAGGGGGCGTCGGCTACACCTTC. Protein sequence: CASSQTGGVGYTF.

CDR3 amino acids: CASSIGAGKGYNTEAFF. Here the CDR3 DNA reads TGTGCCAGTAGTATAGGGGCGGGGAAAGGTTATAACACTGAAGCTTTCTTT. The chain is built from TRBV19 and TRBJ1-1, with no clear D. The CDR3 spans 17 residues. Germline CDR1 is LNHDA and CDR2 is SQIVND (reference sequence). Trimming stripped 1 base from V and 2 bases from J, with 17 bases between.

This chain joins TRBV5-4 and TRBJ2-3; 9 bases line up with TRBD2. The V gene's germline CDR1 is SGHNT and CDR2 YYREEE (reference sequence). Germline trimming cut 1 base from V and 1 base from J; bases unmatched to any gene: 7. The CDR3 length is 17 residues. The CDR3 DNA follows: TGTGCCAGCAGCTTGTCGATAGCGGGGGACGGCACAGATACGCAGTATTTT. Protein sequence: CASSLSIAGDGTDTQYF. Using reference TRBV5-4 and TRBJ2-3 for the parts outside the CDR3, the full variable domain is ETGVTQSPTHLIKTRGQQVTLRCSSQSGHNTVSWYQQALGQGPQFIFQYYREEENGRGNFPPRFSGLQFPNYSSELNVNALELDDSALYLCASSLSIAGDGTDTQYFGPGTRLTVL.

CDR3 amino acids: CAWSVALLNTEAFF. In DNA, the CDR3 is TGTGCCTGGAGTGTAGCCCTCTTGAACACTGAAGCTTTCTTT. The gene calls are TRBV30 and TRBJ1-1; D not resolved. CDR3 length: 14 residues. V was pared by 0 bases and J by 0 bases, with 8 bases between. CDR1 GTSNPN and CDR2 SVGIG come from the germline V gene (reference sequence).

This clone was found a few times. The V gene is TRBV19, the J gene TRBJ2-7, with D perhaps matching TRBD1 (6 bases). V was pared by 4 bases and J by 2 bases, with 6 bases between. This CDR3 is 12 amino acids long. Germline assignment: CDR1 LNHDA and CDR2 SQIVND (reference sequence). The DNA of the CDR3 is TGTGCCAGTAGTAACAGGGCCTACGAGCAGTACTTC. Protein product: CASSNRAYEQYF.

V usage is TRBV30 and J usage is TRBJ2-5; D unresolved. Per the germline V gene, CDR1 is GTSNPN and CDR2 is SVGIG (reference sequence). CDR3 size: 11 residues. V lost 5 bases and J 4 bases, leaving 8 bases between the germline ends. DNA of the CDR3: TGTGCCTGGGGTAGAAGAGAGACCCAGTACTTC. Its translation: CAWGRRETQYF.

This clone was observed a single time. The chain combines TRBV5-1 with TRBJ2-3; 7 positions agree with TRBD1. The germline V gene encodes CDR1 SGHRS and CDR2 YFSETQ. The CDR3 is 16 residues long. Losses at the gene ends were 1 base for V and 3 bases for J; bases not matched to a gene: 8. The DNA of the CDR3 is TGCGCCAGCAGCTTGACGTGGGGCAGGGGGACAGATACGCAGTATTTT. Translation gives CASSLTWGRGTDTQYF.

The CDR3 loop reads CASSDHIDRTGTQYF. For the CDR3, the DNA is TGCGCCAGCAGCGACCACATCGACAGGACGGGGACCCAGTACTTC. The chain joins TRBV5-1 to TRBJ2-5, with TRBD1 as a possible D gene (6 bases). The CDR3 loop spans 15 amino acids. Germline CDR1 and CDR2: SGHRS and YFSETQ. Between the trimmed V and J ends, which lost 4 bases and 7 bases, there was a span of 20 bases.

This chain joins TRBV3-1 (or the pseudogene TRBV3-2) and TRBJ1-5; TRBD1 might be the D (6 bases). Germline CDR1 is LGHDT and CDR2 is YNNKEL (reference sequence). The CDR3 has 14 amino acids. V was pared by 4 bases and J by 5 bases, with 12 bases between. The CDR3 sequence is CASSPGVRDQPQHF. The DNA for the CDR3 is TGTGCCAGCAGCCCAGGGGTGAGGGATCAGCCCCAGCATTTT.

The chain joins TRBV5-5 to TRBJ1-1; D is possibly TRBD1 (5 bases). The CDR3 runs to 19 residues. V lost 3 bases to trimming and J lost 3 bases, with 27 bases between them. CDR1 is SGHKS and CDR2 is YYEKEE in the germline V gene (reference sequence). The DNA of the CDR3 is TGTGCCAGCAGCTACGGTATTAGAATGACAGCAGGTATGCACACTGAAGCTTTCTTT. Its protein product is CASSYGIRMTAGMHTEAFF.

CDR3 sequence (DNA): TGTGCCAGCAGCCCGGGGACTAGCGGGGCTACCTACAATGAGCAGTTCTTC. It is translated as CASSPGTSGATYNEQFF. The chain carries TRBV7-9 and TRBJ2-1; TRBD2 aligns across 13 bases. V lost 5 bases, J lost 2 bases, and 6 bases stayed unmatched. Germline V gives CDR1 SEHNR, CDR2 FQNEAQ (reference sequence). There are 17 residues in the CDR3. Full variable domain (remainder filled in from reference TRBV7-9 and TRBJ2-1): DTGVSQNPRHKITKRGQNVTFRCDPISEHNRLYWYRQTLGQGPEFLTYFQNEAQLEKSRLLSDRFSAERPKGSFSTLEIQRTEQGDSAMYLCASSPGTSGATYNEQFFGPGTRLTVL.

In its sample, this clone was seen once. The rearrangement links TRBV6-5 to TRBJ2-2; TRBD1 aligns across 10 bases. This CDR3 comprises 13 residues. Germline lookup yields CDR1 MNHEY and CDR2 SVGAGI. Germline trimming cut 6 bases from V and 6 bases from J; bases unmatched to any gene: 1. CDR3 bases: TGTGCCAGCAGAGGACAGGGGGCCGGGGAGCTGTTTTTT. Translation gives CASRGQGAGELFF.

The chain recombines TRBV2 with TRBJ2-7, with TRBD1 matching over 7 bases. Looked up from germline, CDR1 is SNHLY and CDR2 is FYNNEI. V lost 9 bases to trimming and J lost 3 bases; unmatched junction nucleotides: 26. The CDR3 has 19 residues. In nucleotides, the CDR3 is TGTGCCAGTTCACGACCAAAGGTTGACAGGGCCCTTAAACTCTACGAGCAGTACTTC. Its translation: CASSRPKVDRALKLYEQYF.

The rearrangement uses TRBV7-2 and TRBJ1-6; 8 bases are a match to TRBD1. Per the germline V gene, CDR1 is SGHTA and CDR2 is FQGNSA. V was pared by 6 bases and J by 8 bases, with 9 bases of the junction left unmatched. This CDR3 has 15 residues. CDR3 DNA: TGTGCCAGCAGTAAAGACAGGGGCCGGTATTCACCCCTCCACTTT. Translation gives CASSKDRGRYSPLHF.

The rearrangement links TRBV29-1 to TRBJ2-5; possible D gene TRBD2, 5 bases. The CDR3 sequence is 12 residues long. Germline CDR1 is SQVTM and CDR2 is ANQGSEA. The V and J ends lost 6 bases and 5 bases respectively, with 13 bases between them. The CDR3 bases are TGCAGCGTGAGCACGGGGTGGGAGACCCAGTACTTC. Translated: CSVSTGWETQYF.